This T cell receptor beta chain was found in a study of blood T cell repertoires in COVID-19. The CDR3 is made up of 17 amino acids. V lost 3 bases, J lost 0 bases, and 2 bases stayed unmatched. Germline V lookup: CDR1 SGHRS, CDR2 YFSETQ. Clones were read by immunoSEQ multiplex PCR, and TCRdb kept only the in-frame ones, dropping some. Seen here are about 180,000 clones, approximately 85% observed once, and the top ten hold over 7.5%. Participants were aged 18 to 89 years from roughly 25 US areas. The V call is TRBV5-1, the J call TRBJ2-6, with TRBD1 matching 11 bases. This sequence was found in a woman in her thirties who had recovered from COVID-19. Sample: PBMCs or T cells enriched from blood (not recorded which). The CDR3 DNA reads as TGCGCCAGCAGCTCCGGGACAGGGGGCTCTGGGGCCAACGTCCTGACTTTC. Residues: CASSSGTGGSGANVLTF.